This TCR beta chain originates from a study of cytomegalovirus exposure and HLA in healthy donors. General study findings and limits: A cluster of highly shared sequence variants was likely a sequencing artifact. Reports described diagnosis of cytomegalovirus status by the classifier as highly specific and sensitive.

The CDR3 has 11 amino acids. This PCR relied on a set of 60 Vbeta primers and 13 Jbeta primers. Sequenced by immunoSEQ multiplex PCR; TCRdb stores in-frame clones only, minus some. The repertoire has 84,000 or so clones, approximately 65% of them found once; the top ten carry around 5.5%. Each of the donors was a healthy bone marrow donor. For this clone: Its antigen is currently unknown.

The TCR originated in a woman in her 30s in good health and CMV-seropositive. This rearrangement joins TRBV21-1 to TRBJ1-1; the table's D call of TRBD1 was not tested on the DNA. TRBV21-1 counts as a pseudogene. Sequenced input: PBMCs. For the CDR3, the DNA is TGTGCCACCGACCCAGGAACTGAAGCTTTCTTT. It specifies CATDPGTEAFF.